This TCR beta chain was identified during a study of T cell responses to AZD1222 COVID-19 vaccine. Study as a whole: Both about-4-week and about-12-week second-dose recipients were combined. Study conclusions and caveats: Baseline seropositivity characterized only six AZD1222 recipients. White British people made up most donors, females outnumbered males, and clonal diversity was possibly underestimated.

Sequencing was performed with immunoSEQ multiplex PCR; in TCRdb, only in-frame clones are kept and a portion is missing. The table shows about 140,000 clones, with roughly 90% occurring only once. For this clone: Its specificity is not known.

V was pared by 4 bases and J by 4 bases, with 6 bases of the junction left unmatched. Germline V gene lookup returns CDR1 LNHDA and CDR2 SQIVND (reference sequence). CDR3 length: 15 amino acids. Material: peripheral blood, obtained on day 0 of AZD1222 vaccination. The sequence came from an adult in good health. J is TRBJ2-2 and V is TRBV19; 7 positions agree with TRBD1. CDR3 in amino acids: CASSTLTGSTGELFF. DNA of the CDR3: TGTGCCAGTAGTACCCTGACAGGGAGCACCGGGGAGCTGTTTTTT.